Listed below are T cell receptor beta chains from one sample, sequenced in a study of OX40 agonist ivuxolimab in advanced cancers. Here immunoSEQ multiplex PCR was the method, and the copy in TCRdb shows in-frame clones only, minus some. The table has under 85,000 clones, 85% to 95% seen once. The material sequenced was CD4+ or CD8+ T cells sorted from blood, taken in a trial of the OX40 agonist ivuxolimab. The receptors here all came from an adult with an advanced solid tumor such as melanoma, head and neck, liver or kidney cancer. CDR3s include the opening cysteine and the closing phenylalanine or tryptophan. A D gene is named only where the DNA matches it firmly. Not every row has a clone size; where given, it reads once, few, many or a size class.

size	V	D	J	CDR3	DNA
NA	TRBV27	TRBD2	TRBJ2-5	CASSFWAGAGETQYF	TGTGCCAGCAGTTTTTGGGCGGGAGCTGGTGAGACCCAGTACTTC
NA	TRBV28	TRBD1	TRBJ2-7	CASTGTGNGYEQYF	TGTGCCAGCACCGGGACAGGGAACGGATACGAGCAGTACTTC
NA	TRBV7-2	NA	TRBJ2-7	CASSYGLAPYEQYF	TGTGCCAGCAGCTACGGACTGGCTCCCTACGAGCAGTACTTC
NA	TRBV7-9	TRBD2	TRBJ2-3	CASSPRTSGPTDTQYF	TGTGCCAGCAGCCCCCGGACTAGCGGGCCCACAGATACGCAGTATTTT
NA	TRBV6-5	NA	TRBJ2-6	CASSYGRSGANVLTF	TGTGCCAGCAGTTATGGCCGCTCTGGGGCCAACGTCCTGACTTTC
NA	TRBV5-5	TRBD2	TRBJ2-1	CASSLAGLAGGFEQFF	TGTGCCAGCAGCTTAGCAGGACTAGCGGGAGGATTTGAGCAGTTCTTC
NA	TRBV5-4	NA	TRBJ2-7	CASSLTLTASEQYF	TGTGCCAGCAGCCTTACCCTGACAGCTTCCGAGCAGTACTTC
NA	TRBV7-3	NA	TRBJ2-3	CASSHPTSSGTDTQYF	TGTGCCAGCAGCCACCCGACATCCTCTGGCACAGATACGCAGTATTTT
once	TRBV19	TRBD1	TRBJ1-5	CASKVGQGIQPQHF	TGTGCCAGTAAGGTGGGACAGGGAATCCAGCCCCAGCATTTT
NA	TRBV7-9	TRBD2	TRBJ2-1	CASSFPGLAGSSSYNEQFF	TGTGCCAGCAGCTTTCCCGGACTAGCGGGATCGAGCTCCTACAATGAGCAGTTCTTC
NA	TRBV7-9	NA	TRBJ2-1	CASSEGGFEQFF	TGTGCCAGCTCCGAGGGGGGATTTGAGCAGTTCTTC
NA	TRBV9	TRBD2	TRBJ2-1	CASSVGVGGSLDEQFF	TGTGCCAGCAGCGTAGGGGTGGGAGGGTCTTTGGATGAGCAGTTCTTC
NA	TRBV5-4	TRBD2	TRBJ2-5	CASSLGPSGIEETQYF	TGTGCCAGCAGCCTTGGGCCTAGCGGGATCGAAGAGACCCAGTACTTC
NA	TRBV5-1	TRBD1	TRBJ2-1	CASSLGGTGVENEQFF	TGCGCCAGCAGCTTGGGTGGGACAGGGGTTGAGAATGAGCAGTTCTTC
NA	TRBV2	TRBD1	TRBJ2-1	CASSGKAGTGAWNEQFF	TGTGCCAGCAGTGGGAAAGCCGGGACAGGGGCATGGAATGAGCAGTTCTTC
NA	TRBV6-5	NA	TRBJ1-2	CASSPPGTHYGYTF	TGTGCCAGCAGCCCCCCGGGGACGCACTATGGCTACACCTTC
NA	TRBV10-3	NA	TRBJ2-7	CAIRGESGQSYEQYF	TGTGCCATCAGGGGAGAATCGGGACAATCCTACGAGCAGTACTTC
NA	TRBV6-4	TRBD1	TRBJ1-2	CASSDRAGGADGYTF	TGTGCCAGCAGTGACCGGGCAGGGGGGGCTGATGGCTACACCTTC
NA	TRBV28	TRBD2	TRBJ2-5	CASRANGLAGGDEETQYF	TGTGCCAGCAGGGCAAATGGGCTAGCGGGAGGGGACGAAGAGACCCAGTACTTC
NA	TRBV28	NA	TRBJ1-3	CASSLRSLSGNTIYF	TGTGCCAGCAGTTTAAGGAGCCTCTCTGGAAACACCATATATTTT
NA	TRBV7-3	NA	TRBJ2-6	CASSFSTVSGANVLTF	TGTGCCAGCAGCTTTTCGACGGTCTCTGGGGCCAACGTCCTGACTTTC
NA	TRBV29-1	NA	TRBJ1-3	CSVEVRALGNTIYF	TGCAGCGTTGAAGTTCGGGCTTTGGGAAACACCATATATTTT
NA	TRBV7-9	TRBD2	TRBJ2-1	CASSTTRLAGVNEQFF	TGTGCCAGCAGCACTACCCGACTAGCGGGAGTCAATGAGCAGTTCTTC
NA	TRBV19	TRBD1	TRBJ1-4	CASRDRVGVDLNEKLFF	TGTGCCAGTAGGGACAGGGTTGGCGTCGACCTTAATGAAAAACTGTTTTTT
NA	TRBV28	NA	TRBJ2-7	CASSLAQGEVYEQYF	TGTGCCAGCAGTTTGGCCCAGGGAGAGGTCTACGAGCAGTACTTC
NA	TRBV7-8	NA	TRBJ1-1	CASSPGPSGTANTEAFF	TGTGCCAGCAGCCCCGGTCCCTCCGGGACCGCGAACACTGAAGCTTTCTTT
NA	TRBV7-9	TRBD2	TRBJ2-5	CASSLMTAGEETQYF	TGTGCCAGCAGCTTAATGACAGCGGGAGAAGAGACCCAGTACTTC
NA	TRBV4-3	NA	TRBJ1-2	CASSQGEGSYGYTF	TGCGCCAGCAGCCAAGGGGAAGGGAGCTATGGCTACACCTTC
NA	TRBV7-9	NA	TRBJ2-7	CASSGGADEQYF	TGTGCCAGCAGCGGGGGAGCAGACGAGCAGTACTTC
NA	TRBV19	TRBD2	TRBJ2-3	CASSIVLAGLDTQYF	TGTGCCAGTAGTATAGTATTAGCGGGCCTCGATACGCAGTATTTT
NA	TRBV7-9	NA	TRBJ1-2	CASSAGPFYTF	TGTGCCAGCAGCGCGGGACCCTTCTACACCTTC
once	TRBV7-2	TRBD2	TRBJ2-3	CASSGLAGGTTDTQYF	TGTGCCAGCAGCGGACTAGCGGGAGGGACCACAGATACGCAGTATTTT
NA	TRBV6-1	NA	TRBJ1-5	CASSGWDTGNQPQHF	TGTGCCAGCAGCGGTTGGGACACAGGCAATCAGCCCCAGCATTTT
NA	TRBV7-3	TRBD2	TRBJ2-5	CASSLSGSMKETQYF	TGTGCCAGCAGCTTGAGCGGGAGTATGAAGGAGACCCAGTACTTC
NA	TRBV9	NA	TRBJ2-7	CASSLQFSSYEQYF	TGTGCCAGCAGCCTCCAATTTAGCTCCTACGAGCAGTACTTC
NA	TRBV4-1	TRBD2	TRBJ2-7	CASSPLAGVYEQYF	TGCGCCAGCAGCCCCCTAGCGGGGGTTTACGAGCAGTACTTC
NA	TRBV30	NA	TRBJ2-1	CAWSVGAVAYNEQFF	TGTGCCTGGAGTGTAGGTGCAGTCGCCTACAATGAGCAGTTCTTC
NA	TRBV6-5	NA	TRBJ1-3	CASSGGRNTIYF	TGTGCCAGCAGCGGCGGCAGAAACACCATATATTTT
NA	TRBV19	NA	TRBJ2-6	CASSIQAFSGANVLTF	TGTGCCAGTAGTATCCAGGCTTTCTCTGGGGCCAACGTCCTGACTTTC
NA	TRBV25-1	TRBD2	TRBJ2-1	CASSEVGSGRYNEQFF	TGTGCCAGCAGTGAAGTCGGTAGCGGGAGGTACAATGAGCAGTTCTTC
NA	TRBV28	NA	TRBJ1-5	CASNSLRSQPQHF	TGTGCCAGCAACAGCCTCCGAAGCCAGCCCCAGCATTTT
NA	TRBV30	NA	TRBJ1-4	CALDPGNLRKLFF	TGTGCTCTTGACCCGGGCAACTTACGGAAACTGTTTTTT
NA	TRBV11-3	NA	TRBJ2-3	CASSFGETSTDTQYF	TGTGCCAGCAGCTTCGGGGAGACTAGCACAGATACGCAGTATTTT
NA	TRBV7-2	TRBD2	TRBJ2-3	CASSSLAGATDTQYF	TGTGCCAGCAGCTCTCTAGCGGGAGCCACAGATACGCAGTATTTT
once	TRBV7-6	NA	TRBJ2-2	CASSLGVTNTGELFF	TGTGCCAGCAGCTTAGGGGTGACGAACACCGGGGAGCTGTTTTTT
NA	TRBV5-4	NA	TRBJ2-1	CASSLEVGRGTSYNEQFF	TGTGCCAGCAGCTTGGAAGTGGGCCGCGGGACCTCCTACAATGAGCAGTTCTTC
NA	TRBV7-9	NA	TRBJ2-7	CASSSRTGLSGYEQYF	TGTGCCAGCAGCTCGAGAACAGGCCTTTCGGGATACGAGCAGTACTTC
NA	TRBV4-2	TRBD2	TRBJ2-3	CASSQETSGRVGTDTQYF	TGTGCCAGCAGCCAAGAAACTAGCGGGAGGGTGGGCACAGATACGCAGTATTTT
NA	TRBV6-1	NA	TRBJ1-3	CASRVLSGNTIYF	TGTGCCAGCAGGGTGCTCTCTGGAAACACCATATATTTT
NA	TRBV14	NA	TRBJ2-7	CASSKSRRDGEGVLAYEQYF	TGTGCCAGCAGCAAAAGTAGGAGAGACGGTGAGGGTGTTTTGGCTTACGAGCAGTACTTC
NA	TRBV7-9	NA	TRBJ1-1	CASSSNWKESEAFF	TGTGCCAGCAGCTCAAACTGGAAGGAGTCTGAAGCTTTCTTT
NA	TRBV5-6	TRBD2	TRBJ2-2	CASSFGLAGLTGELFF	TGTGCCAGCAGCTTTGGACTAGCGGGACTAACCGGGGAGCTGTTTTTT
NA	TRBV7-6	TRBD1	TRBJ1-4	CASSYGTGNEKLFF	TGTGCCAGCAGCTATGGGACAGGAAATGAAAAACTGTTTTTT
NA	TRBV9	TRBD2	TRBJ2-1	CASSVERENYNEQFF	TGTGCCAGCAGCGTAGAGCGGGAAAACTACAATGAGCAGTTCTTC
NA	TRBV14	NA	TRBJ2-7	CASSQEEDSAEQYF	TGTGCCAGCAGCCAAGAGGAAGATAGCGCCGAGCAGTACTTC
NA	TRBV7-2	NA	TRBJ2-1	CASSLRQFSSYNEQFF	TGTGCCAGCAGCTTGAGACAGTTCAGCTCCTACAATGAGCAGTTCTTC
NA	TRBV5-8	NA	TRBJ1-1	CASSYRPTEMNTEAFF	TGTGCCAGCAGCTACCGTCCGACAGAAATGAACACTGAAGCTTTCTTT
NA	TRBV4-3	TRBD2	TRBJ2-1	CASSQEALAGTFWGEQFF	TGCGCCAGCAGCCAAGAGGCACTAGCGGGAACGTTTTGGGGTGAGCAGTTCTTC
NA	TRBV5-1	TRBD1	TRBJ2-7	CASSLAEGARGYEQYF	TGCGCCAGCAGCTTGGCAGAGGGGGCGAGGGGCTACGAGCAGTACTTC
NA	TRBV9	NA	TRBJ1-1	CASSGHGNEAFF	TGTGCCAGCAGCGGACACGGTAATGAAGCTTTCTTT